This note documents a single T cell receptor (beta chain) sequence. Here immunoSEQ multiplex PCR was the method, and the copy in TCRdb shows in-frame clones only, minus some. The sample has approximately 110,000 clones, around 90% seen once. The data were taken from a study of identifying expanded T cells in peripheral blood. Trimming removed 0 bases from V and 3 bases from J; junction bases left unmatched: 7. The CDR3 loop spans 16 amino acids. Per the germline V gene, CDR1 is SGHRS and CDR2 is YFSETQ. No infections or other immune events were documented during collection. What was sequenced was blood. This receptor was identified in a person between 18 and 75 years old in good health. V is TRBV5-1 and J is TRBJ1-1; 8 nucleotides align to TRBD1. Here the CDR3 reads CASSLDLTGVYTEAFF. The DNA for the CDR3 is TGCGCCAGCAGCTTGGACCTGACAGGGGTGTACACTGAAGCTTTCTTT.